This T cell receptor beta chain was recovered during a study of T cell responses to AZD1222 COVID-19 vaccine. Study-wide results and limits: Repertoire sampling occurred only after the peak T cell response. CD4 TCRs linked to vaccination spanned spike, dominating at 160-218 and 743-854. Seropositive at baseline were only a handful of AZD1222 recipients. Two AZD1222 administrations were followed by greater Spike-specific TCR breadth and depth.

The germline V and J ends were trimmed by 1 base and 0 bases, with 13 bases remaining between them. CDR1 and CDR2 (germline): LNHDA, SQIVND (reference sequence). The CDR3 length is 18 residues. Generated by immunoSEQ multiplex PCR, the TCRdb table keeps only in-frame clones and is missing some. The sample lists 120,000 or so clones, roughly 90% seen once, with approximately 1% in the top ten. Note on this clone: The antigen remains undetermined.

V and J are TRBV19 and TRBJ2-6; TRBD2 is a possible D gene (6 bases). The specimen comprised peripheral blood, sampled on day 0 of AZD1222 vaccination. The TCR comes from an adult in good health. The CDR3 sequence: CASSIVDGRSSGANVLTF. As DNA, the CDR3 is TGTGCCAGTAGTATAGTAGACGGGAGAAGCTCTGGGGCCAACGTCCTGACTTTC.